This passage covers 8 T cell receptor beta chains from one sample sequenced in a study of blood T cell repertoires in COVID-19. Assay used: immunoSEQ multiplex PCR; TCRdb lists only in-frame clones, some missing. The table includes about 88,000 clones, about 88% detected once. Sequenced input: peripheral blood. These receptors came from a woman older than 75 with acute or convalescent COVID-19.

The chain has TRBV28 and TRBJ1-4, with no clear D. The CDR3 runs 11 residues. CDR1 is MDHEN, CDR2 SYDVKM, per germline. The V end was cut by 6 bases, the J end by 7 bases, with 6 bases between. As DNA, the CDR3 is TGTGCCAGCAGGGGAGGTGAAAAACTGTTTTTT. Protein: CASRGGEKLFF.

The chain recombines TRBV11-3 with TRBJ1-6, with 7 bases identical to TRBD1. Germline-derived CDR1 and CDR2 are SGHNT and YENEEA. The CDR3 has 17 amino acids. Trimming took 0 bases from V and 7 from J; bases not matched to a gene: 9. This CDR3 reads CASSLDGQDLMNSPLHF. CDR3 DNA sequence: TGTGCCAGCAGCTTAGATGGACAGGACCTAATGAATTCACCCCTCCACTTT.

The V and J genes are TRBV10-3 and TRBJ1-3; D unresolved. CDR3 length equals 13 residues. Germline V gene sequence: CDR1 ENHRY, CDR2 SYGVKD. The V gene lost 3 bases and the J gene lost 8 bases, with 11 bases spanning the gap. As DNA, the CDR3 is TGTGCCATCAGTGAATGGGGAGCGGACACCATATATTTT. Amino acids: CAISEWGADTIYF.

This chain links TRBV19 with TRBJ2-3; 10 nucleotides agree with TRBD1. Per the germline V gene, CDR1 is LNHDA and CDR2 is SQIVND (reference sequence). Germline trimming cut 6 bases from V and 4 bases from J; bases unmatched to any gene: 7. CDR3 length equals 15 residues. The CDR3 region is CASSPGTGVSDTQYF. In DNA, the CDR3 is TGTGCCAGTAGCCCGGGGACAGGGGTTTCAGATACGCAGTATTTT.

The J gene is TRBJ1-2, the V gene TRBV9; D remains unclear. Germline CDR1 is SGDLS and CDR2 is YYNGEE. V lost 4 bases and J lost 5, with 15 bases in between. The CDR3 totals 14 residues. CDR3 sequence (DNA): TGTGCCAGCAGCCCTATAAATGGTGTTTATGGCTACACCTTC. It is translated as CASSPINGVYGYTF.

V usage is TRBV7-3 and J usage is TRBJ2-7; 7 bases match TRBD2. This CDR3 is built from 15 residues. Germline V gene data show CDR1 as SGHTA and CDR2 as FQGTGA. The V and J ends lost 1 base and 0 bases, in that order; junction bases with no gene match: 3. CDR3 in DNA: TGTGCCAGCAGCTTAAATGGCGGGAGCTCCTACGAGCAGTACTTC. Translation gives CASSLNGGSSYEQYF.

The chain has TRBV7-6 and TRBJ2-7, with D possibly being TRBD2 (5 bases). Germline CDR1 reads SGHVS; CDR2 reads FNYEAQ. The CDR3 totals 15 residues. Deletions cut 5 bases from V and 5 bases from J, with 19 bases between. The chain's CDR3 is CASSPELGVVNEQYF. In DNA, the CDR3 is TGTGCCAGCAGCCCCGAGCTGGGAGTTGTGAACGAGCAGTACTTC.

The rearrangement joins TRBV10-3 to TRBJ1-1; D is ambiguous. The length of the CDR3 is 13 residues. Looked up from germline, CDR1 is ENHRY and CDR2 is SYGVKD. Trimming took off 1 base at V and 3 bases at J, with 6 bases between the two ends. The CDR3 DNA reads as TGTGCCATCAGTGAGTATTCTTACACTGAAGCTTTCTTT. This translates into CAISEYSYTEAFF.